This T cell receptor (beta chain) was found in a study of identical twins (dated by TCRdb to 2016 to 2018). Background on the whole study: To test whether fetal clonotypes persist, the study used deep sequencing on TCR alpha and beta repertoires from monozygotic twins, unrelated adults of various ages, and cord blood. To rule out contamination, replicate twin experiments were performed at different times with different library preparation protocols.

Paper-wide results and their limitations: Abundant cord blood beta clonotypes had fewer insertions, young adult naive repertoires showed a similar but weaker trend, and memory repertoires showed no such trend. Because the same donors could not be followed over many years, the conclusions depended on cross-sectional statistical analysis. Zero-insertion analyses could be partly confounded by invariant T cells such as MAIT and iNKT, although diverse VJ usage argued against such confounding for most clonotypes. Excess twin sharing in beta out-of-frame sequences was weaker because fewer shared sequences lowered the signal-to-noise ratio. In monozygotic twins, recombination models systematically underestimated out-of-frame TCR alpha sharing, but the models matched the sharing seen between unrelated individuals. Compared with coincidental sharing between unrelated individuals, out-of-frame TCR alpha sequences shared between twins showed an excess of sequences with low generation probability.

The library was prepared using 5' RACE. Sequencing took place on an Illumina HiSeq 2000. Template switching introduced a universal primer binding site; the final cDNA contained a unique molecular identifier, enabling accurate counting of TCR cDNA molecules. Specific primers in the conserved constant-segment region were used to synthesize first-strand cDNA for TCR alpha and beta chains. To control for contamination, every cDNA library was double barcoded, receiving both a SMART-Mk sample barcode and Illumina barcodes. TruSeq adapter sequences, together with Illumina sample barcodes, were added in two successive PCR steps. The Illumina HiSeq platform was used with custom primers to sequence TCR alpha and beta cDNA libraries. On the authors' methods: MiGEC was used to process raw reads and extract unique molecular identifiers, and MiXCR was used to find CDR3 positions. Recombination models were inferred per individual with the repgenHMM and IGoR tools using an EM algorithm. Shared clonotypes were analyzed with the tcR package in R, and sharing was normalized by the product of cloneset sizes. To study raw recombination free of thymic and clonal selection effects, out-of-frame nonproductive sequences were analyzed. TCRdb reanalyzed the raw reads on its own, using fastp at Q25 for trimming and MiXCR for clone calling, and kept in-frame beta chains. Records with the same CDR3 protein are collapsed into one entry carrying the most frequent genes and DNA. TCRdb, rather than the study authors, made the V and J calls. This sample holds about 890,000 distinct CDR3 sequences; roughly an eighth were observed only once. The ten most abundant clones make up around 1.6% of the sample.

To note about this clonotype: There is no known antigen for this receptor. Per-nucleotide qualities are absent, and no much larger clonotype sits a single base away.

Every donor in the study was a healthy Caucasian. The twin cohort consisted of three pairs of female monozygotic twins, all aged roughly 18 to 29 years. The RNA used for TCR libraries was isolated from peripheral blood mononuclear cells. This sample also appeared in a second study, on yellow fever vaccine responses in identical twins. Looking at the second paper: The authors reported that the T cell response to vaccination in identical twins appeared partly convergent and partly personalized. In the study, vaccine-responding T cell clones were precisely tracked in identical twins.

Sequencing used PBMCs. The sequence was obtained from a woman aged 18-35 years in good health.

The DNA reads as follows: TGTGCCAGCAGTGAAGCCCTGAGTTCGGGAGGGGCCAAAAACATTCAGTACTTC. It is translated as CASSEALSSGGAKNIQYF. The sequence links TRBV2 to TRBJ2-4, and 8 junction bases match TRBD2. There are 18 amino acids in the CDR3, from cysteine to phenylalanine inclusive. Left in the record is the CDR3 DNA by itself, 54 bases read in frame from the first base. The germline V gene specifies SNHLY as CDR1 and FYNNEI as CDR2. Germline trimming: 0 bases from V, 1 base from J; junction bases outside gene matches: 8.